This passage covers 19 T cell receptor beta chains from one sample sequenced in a study of cytomegalovirus exposure and HLA in healthy donors. Produced via immunoSEQ multiplex PCR; TCRdb's table is partial and in-frame only. The top ten clones hold around 3.4% of a sample with about 150,000 clones, 70% to 90% of them seen once. Sequenced sample: PBMCs. Receptors originate from a woman in her late teens or twenties in good health and CMV-seropositive.

The genes are TRBV2 and TRBJ1-2; TRBD1 matches 11 bases. After removal of 2 bases from V and 8 bases from J, the junction contained 10 bases not matched to a gene. Germline-derived CDR1 and CDR2 are SNHLY and FYNNEI. CDR3 length equals 16 residues. The CDR3 here is CASSETPPGQGGGYTF. CDR3 coding DNA: TGTGCCAGCAGTGAAACCCCGCCGGGACAGGGGGGCGGCTACACCTTC.

The chain joins TRBV11-2 to TRBJ2-7, with a weak D call TRBD2 (5 bases). Germline assignment: CDR1 SGHAT and CDR2 FQNNGV. This CDR3 spans 14 amino acids. The V end lost 2 bases, the J end lost 7 bases, and 15 bases lay between the germline ends. CDR3 coding DNA: TGTGCCAGCAGCTTATCCATGGGAGTGGGGGAGCAGTACTTC. Amino acids: CASSLSMGVGEQYF.

The chain links TRBV11-3 to TRBJ2-7; perhaps TRBD2 as D (6 bases). Trimming removed 5 bases at V and 6 bases at J, with 17 bases between. The CDR3 is 14 amino acids. Germline CDR1 and CDR2: SGHNT and YENEEA. The CDR3 is CASSARRTTGEQYF. The CDR3 DNA sequence: TGTGCCAGCAGCGCACGCAGGACTACCGGCGAGCAGTACTTC. Variable domain in full (rest from reference TRBV11-3 and TRBJ2-7): EAGVVQSPRYKIIEKKQPVAFWCNPISGHNTLYWYLQNLGQGPELLIRYENEEAVDDSQLPKDRFSAERLKGVDSTLKIQPAELGDSAVYLCASSARRTTGEQYFGPGTRLTVT.

The V call is TRBV19, the J call TRBJ1-1, with 10 bases fitting TRBD1. V lost 5 bases and J lost 7; bases outside the gene matches: 10. CDR3 length equals 15 residues. Germline V gene sequence: CDR1 LNHDA, CDR2 SQIVND (reference sequence). The CDR3 sequence: CASSPLSGTGDEAFF. CDR3 bases: TGTGCCAGTAGTCCTCTGTCCGGGACAGGGGATGAAGCTTTCTTT.

The chain links TRBV18 to TRBJ1-2, with TRBD1 identical over 9 bases. V was clipped by 6 bases and J by 8 bases; unmatched bases: 7. Germline V gene lookup returns CDR1 KGHSH and CDR2 LQKENI. CDR3 length equals 13 residues. The CDR3 DNA reads TGTGCCAGCTCCCTGGGACAGGGTAGCGGCTACACCTTC. Protein product: CASSLGQGSGYTF.

V gene TRBV10-3 combines with J gene TRBJ1-1; D is uncertain. Trimming left V 8 bases short and J 1 base short, with 8 bases between. Germline values: CDR1 ENHRY, CDR2 SYGVKD. There are 12 residues in the CDR3. The CDR3 spells CAIGRPNTEAFF. The DNA for the CDR3 is TGTGCCATCGGCAGGCCGAACACTGAAGCTTTCTTT.

The rearrangement joins TRBV19 to TRBJ2-5; 7 bases agree with TRBD1. Germline CDR1 LNHDA, CDR2 SQIVND (reference sequence). J was trimmed by 5 bases and V by 4 bases; bases with no gene match: 4. The CDR3 sequence is 13 residues long. For the CDR3, the DNA is TGTGCCAGTAGTAAAACAGGGGCGGAGACCCAGTACTTC. Amino acids: CASSKTGAETQYF.

The CDR3: CASSDRVVENEQFF. In nucleotides, the CDR3 is TGTGCCAGCAGTGACAGGGTAGTCGAGAATGAGCAGTTCTTC. The genes are TRBV25-1 and TRBJ2-1; maybe TRBD1 (5 bases). Germline V gives CDR1 MGHDK, CDR2 SYGVNS. V gave up 3 bases and J gave up 7 bases, with 13 bases separating them. This CDR3 comprises 14 residues.

The chain has TRBV4-1 and TRBJ2-3; possibly TRBD2 for D (5 bases). Germline V gene sequence: CDR1 MGHRA, CDR2 YSYEKL. V was pared by 4 bases and J by 4 bases, with 21 bases between. This CDR3 region has 17 residues. Written as DNA, the CDR3 is TGCGCCAGCAGCCTCTCCGGACGGGGTCGTTTGGCAGATACGCAGTATTTT. Translating gives CASSLSGRGRLADTQYF.

The rearrangement joins TRBV11-2 to TRBJ2-3; 12 nucleotides agree with TRBD1. The junction had 11 bases not matched to a gene; V was cut back by 4 bases and J by 3 bases. CDR1 is SGHAT and CDR2 is FQNNGV in the germline V gene. The CDR3 sequence is 18 residues long. The chain's CDR3 is CASSSAGQGAIGTDTQYF. The CDR3 region has the DNA TGTGCCAGCAGCTCGGCGGGACAGGGGGCAATTGGGACAGATACGCAGTATTTT.

The chain joins TRBV28 to TRBJ2-7, with 7 bases fitting TRBD2. Per germline, CDR1 MDHEN and CDR2 SYDVKM. The trim removed 4 bases at V and 5 bases at J, leaving 14 bases unmatched. The CDR3 runs to 16 residues. CDR3: CASSSGGTENFNEQYF. CDR3 nucleotide sequence: TGTGCCAGCAGTTCCGGGGGGACGGAGAATTTCAACGAGCAGTACTTC.

The chain links TRBV10-2 to TRBJ1-5; no definite D call. V lost 6 bases, J lost 3 bases, and 6 bases lay in between. Germline-derived CDR1 and CDR2 are WSHSY and SAAADI. The CDR3 sequence is 12 residues long. The CDR3 loop is CASSLNNQPQHF. DNA of the CDR3: TGCGCCAGCAGCCTAAACAATCAGCCCCAGCATTTT.

This clone was seen a single time. V gene TRBV7-9 combines with J gene TRBJ2-7; TRBD1 aligns across 7 bases. The length of the CDR3 is 15 residues. The germline V gene has CDR1 SEHNR and CDR2 FQNEAQ (reference sequence). Losses at the gene ends were 3 bases for V and 1 base for J; bases not matched to a gene: 6. CDR3 in amino acids: CASSLGQIISYEQYF. CDR3 sequence (DNA): TGTGCCAGCAGCTTGGGACAGATCATTTCCTACGAGCAGTACTTC.

The chain links TRBV19 to TRBJ2-7; D ambiguous. Per the germline V gene, CDR1 is LNHDA and CDR2 is SQIVND (reference sequence). V lost 5 bases and J lost 0, with 8 bases in between. The CDR3 runs 13 residues. CDR3 protein: CASSVASSYEQYF. The CDR3 DNA sequence: TGTGCCAGTAGTGTGGCCAGCTCCTACGAGCAGTACTTC.

The chain links TRBV7-9 to TRBJ1-1; the D gene is possibly TRBD1 (5 bases). V lost 3 bases and J 0 bases, leaving 8 bases between the germline ends. Germline V gives CDR1 SEHNR, CDR2 FQNEAQ (reference sequence). This CDR3 contains 14 residues. The CDR3 loop is CASSFTGLNTEAFF. CDR3 in DNA: TGTGCCAGCAGCTTCACAGGTTTGAACACTGAAGCTTTCTTT.

The sample holds one count of this clone. The chain recombines TRBV5-1 with TRBJ1-5, with 7 bases lining up with TRBD1. V lost 7 bases and J lost 7; bases outside the gene matches: 11. There are 14 residues in the CDR3. The V gene's germline CDR1 is SGHRS and CDR2 YFSETQ. DNA for the CDR3: TGCGCCAGCCGCCGGGACAGCGAGGGGCAGCCCCAGCATTTT. It translates to CASRRDSEGQPQHF.

The chain uses TRBV28 and TRBJ1-4; 7 nucleotides agree with TRBD1. V was pared by 6 bases and J by 10 bases, with 5 bases of the junction left unmatched. The CDR3 has 12 residues. Germline CDR1 reads MDHEN; CDR2 reads SYDVKM. CDR3 residues: CASSTGERKLFF. The DNA for the CDR3 is TGTGCCAGCAGCACAGGGGAGAGAAAACTGTTTTTT.

This clone was counted a single time. The CDR3 DNA is TGTGCCAGCAGCCAAGATGGAGGAAGGGACAATCAGCCCCAGCATTTT. This sequence encodes CASSQDGGRDNQPQHF. The chain carries TRBV4-2 and TRBJ1-5, with D hard to call. The CDR3 consists of 16 residues. Trimming removed 0 bases at V and 3 bases at J, with 12 bases between. CDR1 and CDR2 (germline): LGHNA, YNFKEQ.

This chain links TRBV5-1 with TRBJ2-7; 9 bases agree with TRBD2. V trimming: 4 bases; J trimming: 5 bases; junction bases outside the gene matches: 13. The CDR3 length is 16 residues. The V gene's germline CDR1 is SGHRS and CDR2 YFSETQ. The DNA for the CDR3 is TGCGCCAGCAGCGAAACGGTAGCGGGAGTTCTGAACGAGCAGTACTTC. This gives the protein CASSETVAGVLNEQYF.